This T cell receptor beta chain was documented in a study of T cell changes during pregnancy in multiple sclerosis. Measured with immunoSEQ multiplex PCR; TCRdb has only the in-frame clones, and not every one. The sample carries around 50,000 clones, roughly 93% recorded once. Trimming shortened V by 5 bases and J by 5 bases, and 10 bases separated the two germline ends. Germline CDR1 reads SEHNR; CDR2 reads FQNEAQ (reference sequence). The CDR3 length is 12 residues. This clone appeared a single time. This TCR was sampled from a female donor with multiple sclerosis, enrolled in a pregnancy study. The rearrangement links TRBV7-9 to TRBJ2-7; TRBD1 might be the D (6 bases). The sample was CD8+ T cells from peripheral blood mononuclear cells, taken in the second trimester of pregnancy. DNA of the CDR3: TGTGCCAGCAGCCCTACAGGGAACGAGCAGTACTTC. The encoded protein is CASSPTGNEQYF.